This TCR beta chain came from a study of siplizumab effects on memory and regulatory T cells. The repertoire was sequenced with immunoSEQ multiplex PCR; TCRdb's copy has only in-frame clones and lacks some. The sample shows tens of thousands of clones, 85% to 95% of them seen only once. This CDR3 is built from 13 residues. Trimming removed 0 bases at V and 5 bases at J, with 8 bases between. The germline V gene has CDR1 MNHEY and CDR2 SVGAGI. Study-level points and caveats: Proliferating CD4+ or CD8+ clones, roughly 80-97% of them, lacked an assignable naive or memory phenotype. Only a minor fraction of alloreactive clones mapped to unstimulated subsets.

Of note for this clone: Its matching antigen is unknown.

This chain joins TRBV6-5 and TRBJ2-7; the D gene could be TRBD1 or TRBD2 (5 bases each). The source material was CD8+ T cells sorted from blood. This TCR was sampled from a human donor in good health. The CDR3 nucleotides read TGTGCCAGCAGTTACTCAGGGACCAACGAGCAGTACTTC. It yields the protein CASSYSGTNEQYF.